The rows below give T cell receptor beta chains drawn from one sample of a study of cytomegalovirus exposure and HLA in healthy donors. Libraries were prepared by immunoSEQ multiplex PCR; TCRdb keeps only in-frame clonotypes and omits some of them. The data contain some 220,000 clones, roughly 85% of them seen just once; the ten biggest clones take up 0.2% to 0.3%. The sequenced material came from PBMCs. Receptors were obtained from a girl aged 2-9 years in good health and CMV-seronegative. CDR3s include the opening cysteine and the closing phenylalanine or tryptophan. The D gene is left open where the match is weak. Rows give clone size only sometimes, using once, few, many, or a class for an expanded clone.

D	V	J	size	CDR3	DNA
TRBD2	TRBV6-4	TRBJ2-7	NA	CASSERAGGTYEQYF	TGTGCCAGCAGTGAACGAGCGGGGGGGACCTACGAGCAGTACTTC
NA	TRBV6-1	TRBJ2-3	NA	CASSEGPAGDTQYF	TGTGCCAGCAGTGAAGGGCCTGCGGGGGATACGCAGTATTTT
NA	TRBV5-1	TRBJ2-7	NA	CASSFDTNSPYEQYF	TGCGCCAGCAGCTTCGACACGAACAGTCCCTACGAGCAGTACTTC
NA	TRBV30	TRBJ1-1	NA	CAWAPVGRGNTEAFF	TGTGCCTGGGCTCCGGTTGGGCGGGGGAACACTGAAGCTTTCTTT
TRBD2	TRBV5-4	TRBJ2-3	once	CASSREASGLTDTQYF	TGTGCCAGCAGCCGGGAAGCTAGCGGACTCACAGATACGCAGTATTTT
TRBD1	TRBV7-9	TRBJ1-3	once	CASSSQEGARGNTIYF	TGTGCCAGCAGCTCCCAAGAGGGGGCGCGAGGAAACACCATATATTTT
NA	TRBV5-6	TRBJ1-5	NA	CASSLATGGSSNQPQHF	TGTGCCAGCAGCTTGGCGACGGGGGGCAGTAGCAATCAGCCCCAGCATTTT
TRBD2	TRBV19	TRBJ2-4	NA	CASEGLAGAENIQYF	TGTGCCAGCGAAGGACTAGCGGGAGCGGAAAACATTCAGTACTTC
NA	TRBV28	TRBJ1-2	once	CASSLSGGRWYGYTF	TGTGCCAGCAGTTTATCCGGAGGCAGATGGTATGGCTACACCTTC
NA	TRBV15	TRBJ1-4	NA	CATSIQGRGEKLFF	TGTGCCACCAGCATCCAGGGGAGAGGTGAAAAACTGTTTTTT
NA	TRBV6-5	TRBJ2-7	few	CASSPGLAISYEQYF	TGTGCCAGCAGTCCCGGGCTAGCGATCTCCTACGAGCAGTACTTC
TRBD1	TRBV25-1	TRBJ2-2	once	CASSAFRTGVGGELFF	TGTGCCAGCAGTGCCTTTAGGACAGGGGTTGGCGGGGAGCTGTTTTTT
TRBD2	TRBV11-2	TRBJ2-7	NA	CASSLMGGVEQYF	TGTGCCAGCAGCTTAATGGGGGGGGTCGAGCAGTACTTC
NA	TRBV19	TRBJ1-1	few	CASSIARGRKNTEAFF	TGTGCCAGTAGTATAGCCCGGGGGAGGAAGAACACTGAAGCTTTCTTT
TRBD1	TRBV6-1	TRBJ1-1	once	CASSERGRAIMNTEAFF	TGTGCCAGCAGTGAAAGGGGGCGAGCTATTATGAACACTGAAGCTTTCTTT
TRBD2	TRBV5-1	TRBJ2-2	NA	CASSETSGGATTGELFF	TGCGCCAGCAGCGAGACTAGCGGGGGGGCGACTACGGGGGAGCTGTTTTTT
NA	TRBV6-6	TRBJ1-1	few	CASSHRETEAFF	TGTGCCAGCAGTCACAGGGAAACTGAAGCTTTCTTT
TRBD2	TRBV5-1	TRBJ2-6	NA	CASSLAPRGGASGANVLTF	TGCGCCAGCAGCTTGGCACCCCGGGGGGGGGCCTCTGGGGCCAACGTCCTGACTTTC
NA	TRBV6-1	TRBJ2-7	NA	CASSLQATVYEQYF	TGTGCCAGCAGCTTACAGGCTACCGTCTACGAGCAGTACTTC
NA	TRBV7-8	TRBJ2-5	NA	CASSLVPGARETQYF	TGTGCCAGCAGCTTAGTTCCGGGAGCACGAGAGACCCAGTACTTC
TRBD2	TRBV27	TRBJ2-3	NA	CASRRGLAGGVGTQYF	TGTGCCAGCAGGCGGGGACTAGCGGGGGGAGTTGGTACGCAGTATTTT
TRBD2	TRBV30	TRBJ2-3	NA	CAWSVGTSGSTDTQYF	TGTGCCTGGAGTGTAGGTACTAGCGGGAGCACAGATACGCAGTATTTT
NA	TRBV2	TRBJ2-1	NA	CASRVWGPDNEQFF	TGTGCCAGCAGGGTTTGGGGGCCAGACAATGAGCAGTTCTTC
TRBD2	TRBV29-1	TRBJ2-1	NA	CSVVISGSAGNNEQFF	TGCAGCGTTGTTATTAGCGGGAGTGCTGGGAACAATGAGCAGTTCTTC
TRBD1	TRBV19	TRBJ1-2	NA	CASIPGGQGLDYGYTF	TGTGCCAGTATCCCTGGGGGACAGGGGCTGGACTATGGCTACACCTTC
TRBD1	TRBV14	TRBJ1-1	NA	CASSTGQGVTEAFF	TGTGCCAGCAGCACAGGACAGGGGGTAACTGAAGCTTTCTTT
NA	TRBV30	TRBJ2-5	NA	CAWGAGRGETQYF	TGTGCCTGGGGGGCAGGGCGGGGAGAGACCCAGTACTTC
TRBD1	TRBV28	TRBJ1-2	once	CASSSDRGIRGYTF	TGTGCCAGCAGTTCGGACAGGGGAATAAGGGGCTACACCTTC
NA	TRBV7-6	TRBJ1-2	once	CASSSSGTPYLGYTF	TGTGCCAGCAGCTCCTCCGGGACACCTTATTTGGGGTACACCTTC
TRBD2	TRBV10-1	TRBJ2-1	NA	CASSPGLDYYNEQFF	TGCGCCAGCAGCCCCGGACTAGACTATTACAATGAGCAGTTCTTC
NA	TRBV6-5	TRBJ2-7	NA	CATKDSPSYEQYF	TGTGCCACCAAGGACAGCCCGTCCTACGAGCAGTACTTC
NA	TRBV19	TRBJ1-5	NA	CASSISVFGARSNQPQHF	TGTGCCAGTAGTATAAGTGTATTTGGGGCCCGGAGCAATCAGCCCCAGCATTTT
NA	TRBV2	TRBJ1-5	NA	CASRGQGSQPQHF	TGTGCCAGCAGGGGTCAGGGAAGTCAGCCCCAGCATTTT
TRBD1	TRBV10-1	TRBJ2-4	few	CASSPGGTGLNIQYF	TGCGCCAGCAGCCCTGGGGGGACAGGGCTAAACATTCAGTACTTC
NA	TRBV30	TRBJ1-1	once	CAWGPRPSTEAFF	TGTGCCTGGGGCCCACGCCCCAGCACTGAAGCTTTCTTT
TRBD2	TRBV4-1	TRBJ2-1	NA	CASSRGTSGAYNEQFF	TGCGCCAGCAGCCGAGGGACTAGCGGGGCCTACAATGAGCAGTTCTTC
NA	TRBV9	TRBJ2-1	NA	CASSVVSSWSYNEQFF	TGTGCCAGCAGCGTAGTGTCTAGCTGGTCCTACAATGAGCAGTTCTTC
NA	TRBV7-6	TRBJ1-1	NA	CASSSGQHTEAFF	TGTGCCAGCAGCTCCGGACAGCACACTGAAGCTTTCTTT